These T cell receptor beta chains were read from a single sample in a study of Ad26.COV2.S vaccination and SARS-CoV-2 variants. Method: immunoSEQ multiplex PCR; TCRdb's copy keeps in-frame clones and lacks some. The sample carries a few hundred thousand clones, 92% recorded once. Here the sequenced sample was peripheral blood, taken in a trial of Ad26.COV2.S vaccine versus placebo. These receptors were taken from a person aged 18 to 65 who received the Ad26.COV2.S COVID-19 vaccine or a placebo. Each CDR3 is given with its conserved first and last residue. Each record gives: J gene, V gene, clone size, D gene, CDR3 protein, CDR3 DNA. A D gene is named only where the DNA matches it firmly. Only part of the rows carry a size: once, few, many, or a class if the clone is expanded.

J: TRBJ1-5
V: TRBV28
size: NA
D: NA
CDR3: CASSQRPPGLHSNQPQHF
DNA: TGTGCCAGCAGCCAGAGGCCCCCCGGATTACATAGCAATCAGCCCCAGCATTTT

J: TRBJ1-1
V: TRBV7-6
size: NA
D: NA
CDR3: CASSLVGWGSLNTEAFF
DNA: TGTGCCAGCAGCTTAGTGGGATGGGGCTCCTTGAACACTGAAGCTTTCTTT

J: TRBJ2-1
V: TRBV7-6
size: NA
D: NA
CDR3: CASSSTYNEQFF
DNA: TGTGCCAGCAGCTCTACCTACAATGAGCAGTTCTTC

J: TRBJ2-7
V: TRBV20-1
size: NA
D: NA
CDR3: CSASSTSYEQYF
DNA: TGCAGTGCTAGTTCCACCTCCTACGAGCAGTACTTC

J: TRBJ2-3
V: TRBV3-1/TRBV3-2
size: NA
D: TRBD2
CDR3: CASSQDTGGTVTDTQYF
DNA: TGTGCCAGCAGCCAAGACACGGGGGGAACCGTGACAGATACGCAGTATTTT

J: TRBJ2-1
V: TRBV5-4
size: NA
D: NA
CDR3: CASSHNAGADRQFF
DNA: TGTGCCAGCAGTCATAACGCCGGAGCTGATCGGCAGTTCTTC

J: TRBJ1-6
V: TRBV5-1
size: NA
D: TRBD1
CDR3: CASSWDRATNSPLHF
DNA: TGCGCCAGCAGTTGGGACAGGGCGACGAATTCACCCCTCCACTTT

J: TRBJ2-6
V: TRBV5-8
size: once
D: NA
CDR3: CASSLGSGANVLTF
DNA: TGTGCCAGCAGCTTAGGCTCTGGGGCCAACGTCCTGACTTTC

J: TRBJ1-4
V: TRBV23-1
size: once
D: TRBD1
CDR3: CARLRTGGKLFF
DNA: TGCGCCAGACTAAGGACAGGGGGAAAACTGTTTTTT

J: TRBJ2-7
V: TRBV10-3
size: NA
D: NA
CDR3: CAISEFQGSPPYEQYF
DNA: TGTGCCATCAGTGAGTTTCAGGGGAGCCCCCCCTACGAGCAGTACTTC

J: TRBJ2-5
V: TRBV30
size: NA
D: NA
CDR3: CAWSIFSVRETQYF
DNA: TGTGCCTGGAGTATTTTTTCGGTACGAGAGACCCAGTACTTC

J: TRBJ1-1
V: TRBV24-1
size: NA
D: TRBD1
CDR3: CATSRDRVNTEAFF
DNA: TGTGCCACCAGTCGGGACAGGGTCAACACTGAAGCTTTCTTT

J: TRBJ2-7
V: TRBV7-9
size: NA
D: NA
CDR3: CASSQLTESYEQYF
DNA: TGTGCCAGCAGCCAGTTGACGGAATCCTACGAGCAGTACTTC

J: TRBJ2-1
V: TRBV27
size: NA
D: TRBD1
CDR3: CASSFRVFRQGSHEQFF
DNA: TGTGCCAGCAGTTTTCGAGTCTTCCGACAGGGGTCTCATGAGCAGTTCTTC

J: TRBJ2-1
V: TRBV13
size: once
D: NA
CDR3: CASSLEPTGLNEQFF
DNA: TGTGCCAGCAGCTTAGAACCCACCGGGTTGAATGAGCAGTTCTTC

J: TRBJ2-3
V: TRBV3-1/TRBV3-2
size: once
D: NA
CDR3: CASRRNMVGGTTDTQYF
DNA: TGTGCCAGCAGACGCAACATGGTTGGGGGAACCACAGATACGCAGTATTTT

J: TRBJ1-2
V: TRBV28
size: NA
D: NA
CDR3: CASSKGPDQRGYTF
DNA: TGTGCCAGCAGTAAGGGACCGGACCAGCGGGGCTACACCTTC

J: TRBJ1-1
V: TRBV30
size: NA
D: NA
CDR3: CAWSLGPEAFF
DNA: TGTGCCTGGAGTCTAGGGCCTGAAGCTTTCTTT

J: TRBJ2-5
V: TRBV12-5
size: NA
D: TRBD2
CDR3: CASGHTSGGARGQETQYF
DNA: TGTGCTAGTGGCCACACTAGCGGGGGGGCACGGGGCCAAGAGACCCAGTACTTC

J: TRBJ2-7
V: TRBV7-9
size: NA
D: TRBD2
CDR3: CASSSGLAGAYEQYF
DNA: TGTGCCAGCAGCTCGGGACTAGCGGGGGCGTACGAGCAGTACTTC

J: TRBJ1-2
V: TRBV27
size: NA
D: NA
CDR3: CASSPGQGYGYTF
DNA: TGTGCCAGCAGCCCCGGCCAGGGCTATGGCTACACCTTC

J: TRBJ1-2
V: TRBV7-2
size: NA
D: NA
CDR3: CASSLIGASNYGYTF
DNA: TGTGCCAGCAGCTTAATCGGTGCTAGTAACTATGGCTACACCTTC

J: TRBJ1-3
V: TRBV29-1
size: NA
D: NA
CDR3: CSLPGGGNTIYF
DNA: TGCAGCCTCCCGGGTGGTGGAAACACCATATATTTT

J: TRBJ1-3
V: TRBV18
size: NA
D: NA
CDR3: CASSPDSSGNTIYF
DNA: TGTGCCAGCTCACCAGACAGCTCTGGAAACACCATATATTTT

J: TRBJ1-6
V: TRBV3-1/TRBV3-2
size: once
D: NA
CDR3: CASSQDGYNSPLHF
DNA: TGTGCCAGCAGCCAAGATGGCTATAATTCACCCCTCCACTTT

J: TRBJ2-2
V: TRBV27
size: NA
D: NA
CDR3: CASSLSGTAGELFF
DNA: TGTGCCAGCAGTTTGAGCGGGACAGCCGGGGAGCTGTTTTTT

J: TRBJ1-6
V: TRBV19
size: NA
D: NA
CDR3: CASSIDLRAVDWNSPLHF
DNA: TGTGCCAGTAGTATAGATCTTAGGGCGGTCGATTGGAATTCACCCCTCCACTTT

J: TRBJ1-5
V: TRBV6-2/TRBV6-3
size: NA
D: NA
CDR3: CASSPGSSQPQHF
DNA: TGTGCCAGCAGCCCAGGATCGAGTCAGCCCCAGCATTTT

J: TRBJ1-4
V: TRBV4-3
size: NA
D: NA
CDR3: CASSQDRSRTREKLFF
DNA: TGCGCCAGCAGCCAAGATAGGAGCAGGACACGGGAAAAACTGTTTTTT